The 5 T cell receptor beta chains in this list originate from one sample, sequenced in a study of T cells in Graves' hyperthyroidism and ophthalmopathy. RNA transcripts provided the source from which TCR beta CDR3 regions were amplified. The HTBI primer set drove a first-round RT-PCR of the TCR CDR3. TCRdb processed the multiplex PCR reads anew with MiXCR; each CDR3 protein has one entry. The data contain about 420,000 distinct CDR3 sequences, around 16% of them singletons. Source material: blood. All receptors derive from a woman younger than 35 with Graves' hyperthyroidism.

This clonotype was seen at least ten times. The J gene is TRBJ2-7, the V gene TRBV6-1; D is possibly TRBD1 or TRBD2 (5 bases each). The CDR3 is made up of 15 amino acids. The V gene's germline CDR1 is MNHNS and CDR2 SASEGT. V dropped 5 bases and J dropped 0 bases, with 14 bases sitting between them. In DNA form, the CDR3 reads TGTGCCAGCAGTCCCCCGGGACCGAGCTCCTACGAGCAGTACTTC. This sequence encodes CASSPPGPSSYEQYF.

The chain is built from TRBV14 and TRBJ1-4; D is unresolved. This CDR3 is 15 amino acids long. The V gene's germline CDR1 is SGHDN and CDR2 FVKESK. The ends were cut back, 3 bases at V and 0 bases at J, with 8 bases in the middle. Written as DNA, the CDR3 is TGTGCCAGCAGCCAGGGGATTGCAACTAATGAAAAACTGTTTTTT. Translating gives CASSQGIATNEKLFF.

This clonotype was seen ten or more times. The gene calls are TRBV27 and TRBJ2-1; 7 bases map to TRBD2. Per germline, CDR1 MNHEY and CDR2 SMNVEV (reference sequence). V gave up 6 bases and J gave up 0 bases; unmatched junction bases: 11. The CDR3 runs to 17 residues. Here the CDR3 DNA reads TGTGCCAGCAGACCTCTAGCGGCCCACCCCTCCTACAATGAGCAGTTCTTC. The encoded protein is CASRPLAAHPSYNEQFF.

This clonotype was detected many times. The rearrangement uses TRBV11-2 and TRBJ2-7, with D unresolved. The CDR3 loop spans 11 amino acids. V dropped 6 bases and J dropped 1 base, with 4 bases sitting between them. Germline V gene data show CDR1 as SGHAT and CDR2 as FQNNGV. In DNA, the CDR3 is TGTGCCAGCAGAGTTTCCTACGAGCAGTACTTC. Translating gives CASRVSYEQYF.

Ten or more counts support this clonotype. The rearrangement uses TRBV11-2 and TRBJ2-3, with TRBD2 matching over 9 bases. The CDR3 covers 17 residues. Germline V lookup: CDR1 SGHAT, CDR2 FQNNGV. J gave up 4 bases and V 3 bases, and 11 bases lay outside the gene matches. The CDR3 DNA reads TGTGCCAGCAGCTTGATCGCGGCGGGGGGGCCATCAGATACGCAGTATTTT. Translating it yields CASSLIAAGGPSDTQYF.